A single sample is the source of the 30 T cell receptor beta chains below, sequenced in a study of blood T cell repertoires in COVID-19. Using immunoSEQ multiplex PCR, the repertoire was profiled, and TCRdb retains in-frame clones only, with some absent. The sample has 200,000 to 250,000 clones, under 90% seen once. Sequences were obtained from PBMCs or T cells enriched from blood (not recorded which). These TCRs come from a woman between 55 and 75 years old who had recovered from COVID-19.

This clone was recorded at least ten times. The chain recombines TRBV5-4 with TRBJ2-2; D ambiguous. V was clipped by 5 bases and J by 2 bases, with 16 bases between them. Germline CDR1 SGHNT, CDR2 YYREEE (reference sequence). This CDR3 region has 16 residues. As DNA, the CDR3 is TGTGCCAGCAGTACAACTCAAAACTATAACACCGGGGAGCTGTTTTTT. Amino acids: CASSTTQNYNTGELFF. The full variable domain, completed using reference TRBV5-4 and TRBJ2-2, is ETGVTQSPTHLIKTRGQQVTLRCSSQSGHNTVSWYQQALGQGPQFIFQYYREEENGRGNFPPRFSGLQFPNYSSELNVNALELDDSALYLCASSTTQNYNTGELFFGEGSRLTVL.

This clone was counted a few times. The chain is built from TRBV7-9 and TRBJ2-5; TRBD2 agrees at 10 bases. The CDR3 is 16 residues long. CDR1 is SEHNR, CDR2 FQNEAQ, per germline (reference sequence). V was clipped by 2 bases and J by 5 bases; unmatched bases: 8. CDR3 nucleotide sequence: TGTGCCAGCAGCTTATTTATCCTAGCGGGAGTCGAGACCCAGTACTTC. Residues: CASSLFILAGVETQYF. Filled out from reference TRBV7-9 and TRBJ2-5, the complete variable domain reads DTGVSQNPRHKITKRGQNVTFRCDPISEHNRLYWYRQTLGQGPEFLTYFQNEAQLEKSRLLSDRFSAERPKGSFSTLEIQRTEQGDSAMYLCASSLFILAGVETQYFGPGTRLLVL.

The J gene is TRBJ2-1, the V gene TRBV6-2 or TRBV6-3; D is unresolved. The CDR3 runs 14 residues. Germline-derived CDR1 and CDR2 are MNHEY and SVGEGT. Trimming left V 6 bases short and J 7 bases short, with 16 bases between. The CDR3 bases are TGTGCCAGCAGCCTCACATCTTCCGTAAATGAGCAGTTCTTC. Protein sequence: CASSLTSSVNEQFF.

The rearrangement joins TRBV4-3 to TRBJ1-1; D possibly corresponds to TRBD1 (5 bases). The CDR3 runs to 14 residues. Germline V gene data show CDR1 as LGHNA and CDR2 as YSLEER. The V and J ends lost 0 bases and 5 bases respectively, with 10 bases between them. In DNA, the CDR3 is TGCGCCAGCAGCCAAGACGGCAGGGCTACTGAAGCTTTCTTT. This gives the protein CASSQDGRATEAFF.

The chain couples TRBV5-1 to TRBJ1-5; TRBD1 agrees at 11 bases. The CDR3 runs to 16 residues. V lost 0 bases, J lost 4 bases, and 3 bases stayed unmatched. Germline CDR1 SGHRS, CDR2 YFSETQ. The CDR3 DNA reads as TGCGCCAGCAGCTTGGTAGGACAGGGGGCGAATCAGCCCCAGCATTTT. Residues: CASSLVGQGANQPQHF.

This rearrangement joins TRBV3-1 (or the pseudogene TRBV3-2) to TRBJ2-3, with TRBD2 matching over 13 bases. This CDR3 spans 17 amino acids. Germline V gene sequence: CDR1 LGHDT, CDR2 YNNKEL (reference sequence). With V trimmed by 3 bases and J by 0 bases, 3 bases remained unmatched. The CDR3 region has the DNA TGTGCCAGCAGCCACACTAGCGGGAGGGCGAGCACAGATACGCAGTATTTT. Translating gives CASSHTSGRASTDTQYF.

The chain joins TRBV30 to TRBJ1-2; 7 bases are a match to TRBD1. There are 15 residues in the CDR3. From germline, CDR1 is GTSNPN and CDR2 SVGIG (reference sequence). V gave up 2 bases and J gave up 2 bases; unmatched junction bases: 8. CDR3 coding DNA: TGTGCCTGGAGTCCAGGACAGGCGATCAACTATGGCTACACCTTC. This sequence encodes CAWSPGQAINYGYTF.

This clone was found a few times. The CDR3 sequence is CASSYGQGPTYEQYF. In DNA, the CDR3 is TGTGCCAGCAGTTACGGACAGGGACCCACCTACGAGCAGTACTTC. This sequence joins TRBV6-5 and TRBJ2-7, with 8 bases that match TRBD1. The germline V gene has CDR1 MNHEY and CDR2 SVGAGI. The length of the CDR3 is 15 residues. Unmatched junction bases numbered 5, after V lost 2 bases and J lost 2 bases.

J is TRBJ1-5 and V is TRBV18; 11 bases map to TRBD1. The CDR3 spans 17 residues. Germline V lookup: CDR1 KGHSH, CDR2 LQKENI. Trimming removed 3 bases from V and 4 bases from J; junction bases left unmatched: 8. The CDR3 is CASSPRTGGEGNQPQHF. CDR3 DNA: TGTGCCAGCTCACCGCGGACAGGGGGCGAAGGGAATCAGCCCCAGCATTTT.

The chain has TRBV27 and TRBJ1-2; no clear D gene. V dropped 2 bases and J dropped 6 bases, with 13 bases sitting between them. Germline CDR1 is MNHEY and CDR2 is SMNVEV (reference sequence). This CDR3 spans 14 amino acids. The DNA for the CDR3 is TGTGCCAGCAGTTTAAGTCCGCGAGGGCATGGCTACACCTTC. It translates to CASSLSPRGHGYTF.

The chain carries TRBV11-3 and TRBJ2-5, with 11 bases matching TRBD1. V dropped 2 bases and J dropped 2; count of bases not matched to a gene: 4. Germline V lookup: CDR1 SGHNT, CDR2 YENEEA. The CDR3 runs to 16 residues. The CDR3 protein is CASSLRGQGEQETQYF. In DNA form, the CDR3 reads TGTGCCAGCAGCTTACGGGGACAGGGGGAGCAAGAGACCCAGTACTTC. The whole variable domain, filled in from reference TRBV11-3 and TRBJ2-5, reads EAGVVQSPRYKIIEKKQPVAFWCNPISGHNTLYWYLQNLGQGPELLIRYENEEAVDDSQLPKDRFSAERLKGVDSTLKIQPAELGDSAVYLCASSLRGQGEQETQYFGPGTRLLVL.

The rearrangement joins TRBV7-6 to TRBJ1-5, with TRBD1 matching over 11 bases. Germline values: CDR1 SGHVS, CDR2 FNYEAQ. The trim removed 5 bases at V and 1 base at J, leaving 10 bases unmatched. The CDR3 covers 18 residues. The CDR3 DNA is TGTGCCAGCAGCCTGGGGGGACAGGGGGAGAAGAGCAATCAGCCCCAGCATTTT. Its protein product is CASSLGGQGEKSNQPQHF.

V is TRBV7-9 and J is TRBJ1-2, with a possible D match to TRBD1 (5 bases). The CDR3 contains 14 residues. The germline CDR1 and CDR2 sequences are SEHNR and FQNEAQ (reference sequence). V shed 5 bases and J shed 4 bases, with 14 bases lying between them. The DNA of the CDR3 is TGTGCCAGCAGCCCTAGCCGGGGGACCTATGGCTACACCTTC. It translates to CASSPSRGTYGYTF.

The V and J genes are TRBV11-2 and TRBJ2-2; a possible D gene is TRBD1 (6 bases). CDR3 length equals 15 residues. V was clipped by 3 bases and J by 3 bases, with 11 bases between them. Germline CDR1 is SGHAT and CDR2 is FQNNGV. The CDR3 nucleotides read TGTGCCAGCAGCTTCAGGGGAATGTACACCGGGGAGCTGTTTTTT. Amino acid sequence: CASSFRGMYTGELFF.

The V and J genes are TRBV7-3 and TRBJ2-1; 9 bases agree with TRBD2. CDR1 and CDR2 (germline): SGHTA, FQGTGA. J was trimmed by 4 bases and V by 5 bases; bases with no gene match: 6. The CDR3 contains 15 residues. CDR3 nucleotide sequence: TGTGCCAGCAGCCTTAGCGGGGGAAGATACAATGAGCAGTTCTTC. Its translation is CASSLSGGRYNEQFF.

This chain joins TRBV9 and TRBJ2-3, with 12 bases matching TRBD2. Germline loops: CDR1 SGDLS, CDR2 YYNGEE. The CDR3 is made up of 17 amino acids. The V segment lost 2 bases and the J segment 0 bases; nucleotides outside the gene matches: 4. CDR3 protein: CASSVGLAGPSTDTQYF. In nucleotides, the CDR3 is TGTGCCAGCAGCGTGGGACTAGCGGGTCCTAGCACAGATACGCAGTATTTT. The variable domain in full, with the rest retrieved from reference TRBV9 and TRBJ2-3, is DSGVTQTPKHLITATGQRVTLRCSPRSGDLSVYWYQQSLDQGLQFLIQYYNGEERAKGNILERFSAQQFPDLHSELNLSSLELGDSALYFCASSVGLAGPSTDTQYFGPGTRLTVL.

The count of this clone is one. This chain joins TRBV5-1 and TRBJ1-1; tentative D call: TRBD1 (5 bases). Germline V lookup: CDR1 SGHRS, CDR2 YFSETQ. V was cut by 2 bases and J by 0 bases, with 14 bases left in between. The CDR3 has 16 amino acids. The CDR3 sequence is CASSFVTGPMNTEAFF. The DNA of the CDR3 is TGCGCCAGCAGCTTCGTTACAGGACCCATGAACACTGAAGCTTTCTTT.

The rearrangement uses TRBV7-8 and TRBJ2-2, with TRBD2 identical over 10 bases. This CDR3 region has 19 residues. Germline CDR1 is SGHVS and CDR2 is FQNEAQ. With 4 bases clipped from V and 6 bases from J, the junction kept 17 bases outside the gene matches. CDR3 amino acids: CASSSWLAGADGTPGELFF. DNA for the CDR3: TGTGCCAGCAGCTCGTGGCTAGCGGGAGCCGATGGTACCCCCGGGGAGCTGTTTTTT.

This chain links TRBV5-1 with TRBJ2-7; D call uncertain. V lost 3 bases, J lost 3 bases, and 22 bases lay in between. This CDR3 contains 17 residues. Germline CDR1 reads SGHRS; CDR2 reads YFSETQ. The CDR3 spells CASSSDTEYGFVYEQYF. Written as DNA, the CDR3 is TGCGCCAGCAGCTCCGACACAGAGTATGGGTTTGTCTACGAGCAGTACTTC.

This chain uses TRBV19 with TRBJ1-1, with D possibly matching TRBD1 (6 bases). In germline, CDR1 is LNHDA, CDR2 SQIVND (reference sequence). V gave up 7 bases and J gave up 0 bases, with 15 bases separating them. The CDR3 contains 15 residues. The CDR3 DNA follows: TGTGCCAGTACTTGGACAGCCAGAATGAACACTGAAGCTTTCTTT. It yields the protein CASTWTARMNTEAFF.

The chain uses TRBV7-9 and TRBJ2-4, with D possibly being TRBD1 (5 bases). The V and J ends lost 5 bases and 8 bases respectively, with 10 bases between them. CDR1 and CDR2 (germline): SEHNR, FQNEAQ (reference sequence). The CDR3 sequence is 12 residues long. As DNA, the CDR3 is TGTGCCAGCAGCGCCAGGGTAGACATTCAGTACTTC. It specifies CASSARVDIQYF.

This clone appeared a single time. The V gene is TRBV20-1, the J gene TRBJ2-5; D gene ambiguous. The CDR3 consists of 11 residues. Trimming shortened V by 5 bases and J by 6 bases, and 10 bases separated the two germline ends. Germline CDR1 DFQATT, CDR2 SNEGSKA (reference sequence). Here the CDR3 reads CSASDMKTQYF. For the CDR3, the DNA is TGCAGTGCTTCAGATATGAAGACCCAGTACTTC.

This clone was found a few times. In nucleotides, the CDR3 is TGTGCCAGCTCACCTGACAGAACGGGCTACACCTTC. This codes for CASSPDRTGYTF. The chain has TRBV18 and TRBJ1-2; tentative D call: TRBD1 (5 bases). The V gene lost 3 bases and the J gene lost 8 bases, with 10 bases spanning the gap. This CDR3 has 12 residues. The germline V gene encodes CDR1 KGHSH and CDR2 LQKENI.

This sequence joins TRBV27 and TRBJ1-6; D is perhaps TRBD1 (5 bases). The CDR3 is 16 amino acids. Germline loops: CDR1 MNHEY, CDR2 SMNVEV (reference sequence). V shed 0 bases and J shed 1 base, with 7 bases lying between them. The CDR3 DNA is TGTGCCAGCAGTTTATCAGCAGGGTCCTATAATTCACCCCTCCACTTT. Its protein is CASSLSAGSYNSPLHF.

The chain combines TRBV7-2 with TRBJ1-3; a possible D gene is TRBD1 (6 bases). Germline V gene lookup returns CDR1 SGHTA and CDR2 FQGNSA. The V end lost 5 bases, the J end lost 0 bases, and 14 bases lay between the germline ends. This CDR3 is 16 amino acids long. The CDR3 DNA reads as TGTGCCAGCAGCGCCATAACAGGGAGCTCTGGAAACACCATATATTTT. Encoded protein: CASSAITGSSGNTIYF. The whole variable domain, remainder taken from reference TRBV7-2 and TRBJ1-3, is GAGVSQSPSNKVTEKGKDVELRCDPISGHTALYWYRQSLGQGLEFLIYFQGNSAPDKSGLPSDRFSAERTGGSVSTLTIQRTQQEDSAVYLCASSAITGSSGNTIYFGEGSWLTVV.

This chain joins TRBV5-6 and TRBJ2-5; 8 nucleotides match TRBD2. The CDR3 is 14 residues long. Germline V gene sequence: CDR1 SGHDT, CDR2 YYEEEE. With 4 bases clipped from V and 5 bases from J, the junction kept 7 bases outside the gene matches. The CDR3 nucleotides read TGTGCCAGCAGCACCTGGACTAGCCTGGAGACCCAGTACTTC. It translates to CASSTWTSLETQYF.

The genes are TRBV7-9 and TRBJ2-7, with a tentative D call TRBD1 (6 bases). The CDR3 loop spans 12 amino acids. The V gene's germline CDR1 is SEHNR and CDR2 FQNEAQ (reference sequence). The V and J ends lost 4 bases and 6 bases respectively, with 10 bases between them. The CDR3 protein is CASSSRGGEQYF. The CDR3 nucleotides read TGTGCCAGCAGCTCCCGAGGGGGCGAGCAGTACTTC.

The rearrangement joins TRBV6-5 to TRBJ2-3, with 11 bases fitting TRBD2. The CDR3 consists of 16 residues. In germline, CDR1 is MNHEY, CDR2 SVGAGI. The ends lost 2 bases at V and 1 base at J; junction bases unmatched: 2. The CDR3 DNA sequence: TGTGCCAGCAGTTACGGGACTAGCGGCCGCACAGATACGCAGTATTTT. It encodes CASSYGTSGRTDTQYF.

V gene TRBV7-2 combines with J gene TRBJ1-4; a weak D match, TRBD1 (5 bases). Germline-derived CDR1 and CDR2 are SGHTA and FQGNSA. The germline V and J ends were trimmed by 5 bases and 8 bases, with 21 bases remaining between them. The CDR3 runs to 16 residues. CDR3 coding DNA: TGTGCCAGCAGCCTTTTAATCGGGGGGGGAGGCGAAAAACTGTTTTTT. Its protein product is CASSLLIGGGGEKLFF. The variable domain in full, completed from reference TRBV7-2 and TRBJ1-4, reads GAGVSQSPSNKVTEKGKDVELRCDPISGHTALYWYRQSLGQGLEFLIYFQGNSAPDKSGLPSDRFSAERTGGSVSTLTIQRTQQEDSAVYLCASSLLIGGGGEKLFFGSGTQLSVL.

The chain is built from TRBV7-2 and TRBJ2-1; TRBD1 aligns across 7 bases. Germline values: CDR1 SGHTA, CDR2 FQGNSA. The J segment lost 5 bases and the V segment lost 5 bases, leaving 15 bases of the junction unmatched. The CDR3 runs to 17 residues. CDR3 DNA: TGTGCCAGCAGCCCCCAAGGGTCAGGACAGGTCAACAATGAGCAGTTCTTC. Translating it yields CASSPQGSGQVNNEQFF.